One sample yielded the 10 T cell receptor beta chains listed below, sequenced in a study of technical replicates of blood from a handful of donors. Measured with immunoSEQ multiplex PCR; TCRdb has only the in-frame clones, and not every one. The sample records tens of thousands of clones, 91% being singletons. Material: T cells isolated from PBMCs. The receptors were sampled from a human donor in good health. Some clones in this sample may be carry-over from other donors' samples.

V usage is TRBV5-1 and J usage is TRBJ1-1; D is uncertain. CDR1 SGHRS and CDR2 YFSETQ come from the germline V gene. The CDR3 is made up of 14 amino acids. Trimming took 0 bases from V and 4 from J, leaving 10 bases between them. For the CDR3, the DNA is TGCGCCAGCAGCTTGGCCGGGGAGTCCACTGAAGCTTTCTTT. Translation gives CASSLAGESTEAFF.

This chain uses TRBV19 with TRBJ1-1, with D unresolved. V lost 9 bases to trimming and J lost 7 bases, with 12 bases between them. The CDR3 is 11 amino acids. Germline CDR1 LNHDA, CDR2 SQIVND (reference sequence). The CDR3 reads CASMFVSEAFF. CDR3 DNA: TGTGCCAGCATGTTTGTCAGTGAAGCTTTCTTT.

The chain links TRBV6-5 to TRBJ2-7, with D perhaps TRBD2 (6 bases). Germline CDR1 reads MNHEY; CDR2 reads SVGAGI. The ends were cut back, 4 bases at V and 2 bases at J, with 9 bases in the middle. This CDR3 is built from 13 residues. CDR3 residues: CASSFGEAYEQYF. The CDR3 DNA sequence: TGTGCCAGCAGTTTTGGGGAGGCCTACGAGCAGTACTTC.

The DNA for the CDR3 is TGTGCCAGCAGCGCCGGTAGCGGGAGACCGCCCTACAATGAGCAGTTCTTC. The encoded protein is CASSAGSGRPPYNEQFF. J is TRBJ2-1 and V is TRBV9; 9 bases line up with TRBD2. The CDR3 is 17 amino acids. V lost 3 bases and J lost 2; bases outside the gene matches: 9. Germline assignment: CDR1 SGDLS and CDR2 YYNGEE.

The rearrangement joins TRBV15 to TRBJ1-5; the D is unclear. In germline, CDR1 is LNHNV, CDR2 YYDKDF (reference sequence). This CDR3 is built from 13 residues. The V gene lost 3 bases and the J gene lost 10 bases, with 13 bases spanning the gap. CDR3 residues: CATSRLLRGPQHF. CDR3 DNA sequence: TGTGCCACCAGCAGGTTACTGCGCGGACCCCAGCATTTT.

This sequence joins TRBV19 and TRBJ2-7, with D maybe TRBD2 (6 bases). The germline V gene encodes CDR1 LNHDA and CDR2 SQIVND (reference sequence). This CDR3 comprises 16 residues. The V gene lost 6 bases and the J gene lost 1 base, with 19 bases spanning the gap. Here the CDR3 reads CASRGWLGEDSYEQYF. The CDR3 nucleotides are TGTGCCAGTAGAGGATGGTTAGGGGAGGATTCCTACGAGCAGTACTTC.

The chain has TRBV9 and TRBJ2-7, with 14 bases fitting TRBD2. Germline CDR1 and CDR2: SGDLS and YYNGEE. V shed 3 bases and J 6 bases; nucleotides not matched to a gene: 11. The CDR3 loop spans 17 amino acids. The CDR3 protein is CASSEWTGTSGRGEQYF. CDR3 DNA sequence: TGTGCCAGCAGCGAGTGGACAGGGACTAGCGGGAGAGGCGAGCAGTACTTC.

Here the CDR3 DNA reads TGTGCCAGCAGCGTAGCCAAACAGGGGGCTTATGAAAAACTGTTTTTT. It translates to CASSVAKQGAYEKLFF. The chain uses TRBV9 and TRBJ1-4, with 9 positions matching TRBD1. This CDR3 has 16 residues. V shed 0 bases, J shed 6 bases, and the junction held 6 bases outside the gene matches. CDR1 and CDR2 (germline): SGDLS, YYNGEE.

The rearrangement links TRBV9 to TRBJ1-5; TRBD1 might be the D (6 bases). The ends were cut back, 3 bases at V and 2 bases at J, with 12 bases in the middle. The CDR3 runs to 15 residues. The germline V gene encodes CDR1 SGDLS and CDR2 YYNGEE. Written as DNA, the CDR3 is TGTGCCAGCAGCGCGCAGGGGAAAGGCAATCAGCCCCAGCATTTT. Its protein is CASSAQGKGNQPQHF.

The chain employs TRBV27 and TRBJ2-7, with a possible D match to TRBD1 (5 bases). Trimming pared 5 bases from V and 0 bases from J, leaving 14 bases between. The CDR3 contains 15 residues. Germline loops: CDR1 MNHEY, CDR2 SMNVEV (reference sequence). CDR3 sequence (DNA): TGTGCCAGCAGTCAGACAGATAGGAGCTCCTACGAGCAGTACTTC. It codes for CASSQTDRSSYEQYF.